This TCR beta chain emerged from a study of blood T cell repertoires in COVID-19. Across the study: Acute-phase and convalescent COVID-19 samples originated in the United States, Italy and Spain. The analysed material was cDNA or gDNA that came from T cells, B-cell-depleted T cells, or PBMCs.

Original processing notes: Reference gene primers were amplified, and this amplification served to estimate nucleated cell counts. TCRdb's copy holds only in-frame clones and misses some; the assay was immunoSEQ multiplex PCR. V, J and clone size were drawn from that table, and D and trimming were deduced from the DNA. The data hold 200,000 or so clones, with roughly 90% observed a single time. The receptor comes from a woman aged 60-75 years with acute or convalescent COVID-19. The specimen sequenced was peripheral blood.

The CDR3 sequence is CASALARTIRETQYF. Written as DNA, the CDR3 is TGTGCCAGCGCATTAGCGAGAACGATCCGAGAGACCCAGTACTTC. J is TRBJ2-5 and V is TRBV3-1 (or the pseudogene TRBV3-2), with a possible D match to TRBD2 (5 bases). The CDR3 consists of 15 residues. The germline CDR1 and CDR2 sequences are LGHDT and YNNKEL (reference sequence). The germline V and J ends were trimmed by 8 bases and 4 bases, with 20 bases remaining between them.